The T cell receptor beta chain under discussion was sequenced for a study of OX40 agonist ivuxolimab in advanced cancers. Study information: An agonistic anti-OX40 (CD134) antibody, ivuxolimab, was used to treat the patients. Study results and caveats: Also showing low normalized T-cell clonal expansion were some of the nonresponders. In the 0.1 to 3.0 mg/kg range, CD4+ and CD8+ blood T cells had expanded clonally by week 6.

Of note for this clone: Its antigen is not known.

Sequencing was performed with immunoSEQ multiplex PCR; in TCRdb, only in-frame clones are kept and a portion is missing. The sample includes over 45,000 clones, more than 75% of them seen just once. The receptor was derived from an adult with an advanced solid tumor such as melanoma, head and neck, liver or kidney cancer. The specimen comprised CD4+ or CD8+ T cells sorted from blood, sampled in a trial of the OX40 agonist ivuxolimab.

CDR3 in amino acids: CASRPSPGSETQYF. CDR3 nucleotide sequence: TGTGCCAGCAGGCCAAGTCCAGGAAGTGAGACCCAGTACTTC. The chain combines TRBV2 with TRBJ2-5; D remains ambiguous. The CDR3 has 14 amino acids. CDR1 is SNHLY, CDR2 FYNNEI, per germline. V lost 6 bases, J lost 5 bases, and 16 bases lay in between.